This T cell receptor beta chain was sequenced for a study of yellow fever vaccine responses in identical twins. Broader study findings: Twins reportedly mounted vaccine T cell responses that seemed partly convergent, partly personalized.

The CDR3 has 10 residues. V lost 4 bases and J lost 5, with 3 bases in between. Per germline, CDR1 SQVTM and CDR2 ANQGSEA. TCRdb redid the calling of the RT-PCR reads with MiXCR, one entry per CDR3 protein. The repertoire holds about 2,500 distinct CDR3 sequences, with less than 90% as singletons. Remarks on this clonotype: Its specificity is unknown.

This receptor was obtained from a woman aged 18-29 years who received the yellow fever vaccine. The J gene is TRBJ2-1, the V gene TRBV29-1; no definite D call. Sequencing was performed on T cells from blood (PBMCs), unsorted or a sorted subset (not recorded which), taken before or after yellow fever vaccination (not recorded which). The CDR3 here is CSVANNEQFF. The CDR3, as DNA: TGCAGCGTTGCTAACAATGAGCAGTTCTTC.